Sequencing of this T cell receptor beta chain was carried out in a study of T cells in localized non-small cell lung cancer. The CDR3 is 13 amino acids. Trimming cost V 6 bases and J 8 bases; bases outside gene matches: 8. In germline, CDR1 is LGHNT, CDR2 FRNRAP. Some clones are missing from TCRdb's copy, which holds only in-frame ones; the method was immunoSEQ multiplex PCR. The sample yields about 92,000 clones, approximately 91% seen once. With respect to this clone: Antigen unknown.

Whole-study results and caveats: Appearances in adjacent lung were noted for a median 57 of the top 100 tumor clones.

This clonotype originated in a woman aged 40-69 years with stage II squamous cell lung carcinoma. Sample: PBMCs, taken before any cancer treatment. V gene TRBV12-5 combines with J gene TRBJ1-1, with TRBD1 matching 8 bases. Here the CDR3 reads CASGPLGDREAFF. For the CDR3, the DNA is TGTGCTAGTGGCCCCTTAGGGGACAGGGAAGCTTTCTTT. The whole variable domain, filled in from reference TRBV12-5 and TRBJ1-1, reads DARVTQTPRHKVTEMGQEVTMRCQPILGHNTVFWYRQTMMQGLELLAYFRNRAPLDDSGMPKDRFSAEMPDATLATLKIQPSEPRDSAVYFCASGPLGDREAFFGQGTRLTVV.